This T cell receptor beta chain was obtained from a study of cytomegalovirus exposure and HLA in healthy donors. Study-wide points: Usually a TCR sequence was rare, but some public TCRs were found in many donors. According to an earlier analysis, most TCR beta V segments yielded productive rearrangements about 87% or about 30% of the time.

The CDR3 covers 15 residues. V dropped 0 bases and J dropped 1 base, with 9 bases sitting between them. Germline V gene data show CDR1 as SGHDT and CDR2 as YYEEEE. Comment on this clone: What it binds is unknown.

Researchers ran the PCR with 60 Vbeta and 13 Jbeta primers. Assay used: immunoSEQ multiplex PCR; TCRdb lists only in-frame clones, some missing. The repertoire holds fewer than 350,000 clones, with about 90% as singletons. The clonotype comes from a woman aged 18-29 years in good health and CMV-seronegative. The V gene is TRBV5-6, the J gene TRBJ2-3; the D gene is possibly TRBD2 (5 bases). Sequencing was done on a sample of PBMCs. This chain's CDR3 is CASSLDTGGTDTQYF. In DNA form, the CDR3 reads TGTGCCAGCAGCTTGGACACCGGGGGCACAGATACGCAGTATTTT.